This TCR beta chain was identified in a study of shared clonotypes between healthy human individuals. For the study at large: Two women and a few men aged 18 to 49 made up the donors.

This CDR3 has 17 residues. The germline V gene encodes CDR1 SGHTA and CDR2 FQGNSA. The ends lost 5 bases at V and 1 base at J; junction bases unmatched: 5. Notes on this clone: This CDR3 is also generated by other DNA sequences in the sample.

The method was immunoSEQ multiplex PCR; TCRdb's version includes in-frame clones alone and lacks a portion of them. The sample includes around 2.1 million clones, 90% to 96% of them seen just once. This TCR was sampled from a man between 18 and 35 years old in good health. V is TRBV7-2 and J is TRBJ2-3; TRBD2 matches 14 bases. Sequencing was done on a sample of naive CD4+ T cells sorted from blood. The sample's subset: CD45RA+ positively selected. This chain's CDR3 is CASSLRLAGGGTDTQYF. In DNA form, the CDR3 reads TGTGCCAGCAGCCTTCGACTAGCGGGAGGGGGCACAGATACGCAGTATTTT.